This T cell receptor (beta chain) emerged from a study of CD8 T cells in Susac syndrome. As concerns this clonotype: Antigen unknown.

Study outcomes and limitations: As the study acknowledged, the number of individuals who were part of its TCR sequencing and HLA analysis was relatively small.

Random hexamers were used to reverse transcribe the RNA input (about 0.5 to 1 ug). Coverage of TCR beta CDR3 amplification by immunoSEQ multiplex PCR extended to 54 Vbeta and 13 Jbeta. Each CDR3 protein is one row after TCRdb ran MiXCR on the immunoSEQ multiplex PCR reads. In the table there are about 250,000 distinct CDR3 sequences, 80% to 95% of which are singletons. TCR beta sequencing covered blood CD8+ and CD4+ T cells. Both CD4+ and CD8+ T cells were negatively isolated, and TEMRA cells underwent FACS enrichment. The clonotype was recovered from a human donor with multiple sclerosis. Source material: CD4+ T cells from PBMCs.

In DNA, the CDR3 is TGTGCCAGCAGCCCTCCCTCGGGACTAGCGGGAGGAAGTGAGCAGTTCTTC. Protein product: CASSPPSGLAGGSEQFF. The chain couples TRBV13 to TRBJ2-1, with 15 positions matching TRBD2. This CDR3 contains 17 residues. J gave up 9 bases and V 5 bases, and 11 bases lay outside the gene matches. CDR1 is PRHDT and CDR2 is FYEKMQ in the germline V gene (reference sequence).